This T cell receptor (beta chain) was sequenced in a study of technical replicates of blood from a handful of donors. Germline V gene lookup returns CDR1 SGHDT and CDR2 YYEEEE. V trimming: 4 bases; J trimming: 7 bases; junction bases outside the gene matches: 10. The CDR3 has 14 residues. Data came from immunoSEQ multiplex PCR; TCRdb stores just in-frame clones and leaves some out. The table lists about 70,000 clones, roughly 94% of them singletons, with about 0.35% in the top ten. Sequencing was performed on T cells isolated from PBMCs. The TCR sequence derives from a human donor in good health. This chain uses TRBV5-6 with TRBJ2-7, with 8 nucleotides matching TRBD1. CDR3 bases: TGTGCCAGCAGCGTCCGGGACAGGCCATGGGAGCAGTACTTC. This encodes CASSVRDRPWEQYF.